The rows below give T cell receptor beta chains drawn from one sample of a study of CD8 T cells in Susac syndrome. TCRdb fed the immunoSEQ multiplex PCR reads into MiXCR, producing one record per CDR3 protein. The data contain roughly 190,000 distinct CDR3 sequences, approximately 94% of them seen just once; the ten biggest clones take up 0.1%. Material for sequencing was CD4+ T cells from PBMCs. The receptors derive from a human donor in good health. Both conserved end residues are part of each CDR3. A D gene is named only where the DNA matches it firmly. A row's size may be missing; if present it is once, few, many or a size class.

clone size: NA
V gene: TRBV19
D gene: NA
J gene: TRBJ2-7
CDR3 protein: CASSGRPYEQYF
CDR3 DNA: TGTGCCAGTAGCGGACGCCCCTACGAGCAGTACTTC

clone size: NA
V gene: TRBV6-9
D gene: TRBD2
J gene: TRBJ2-1
CDR3 protein: CARRQVAGANEQFF
CDR3 DNA: TGTGCCAGACGGCAAGTAGCGGGAGCGAATGAGCAGTTCTTC

clone size: NA
V gene: TRBV5-4
D gene: TRBD2
J gene: TRBJ2-3
CDR3 protein: CASSLGTSGSGDTQYF
CDR3 DNA: TGTGCCAGCAGCTTGGGAACTAGCGGGAGTGGAGATACGCAGTATTTT

clone size: NA
V gene: TRBV9
D gene: NA
J gene: TRBJ1-2
CDR3 protein: CASSEREGAGRYYGYTF
CDR3 DNA: TGTGCCAGCAGCGAACGCGAAGGGGCGGGTCGGTACTATGGCTACACCTTC

clone size: NA
V gene: TRBV3-1
D gene: NA
J gene: TRBJ2-1
CDR3 protein: CASSQGVSGANEQFF
CDR3 DNA: TGTGCCAGCAGCCAAGGGGTTAGCGGAGCCAATGAGCAGTTCTTC

clone size: NA
V gene: TRBV29-1
D gene: NA
J gene: TRBJ2-7
CDR3 protein: CSVEQGGASEQYF
CDR3 DNA: TGCAGCGTTGAACAGGGGGGAGCAAGCGAGCAGTACTTC

clone size: once
V gene: TRBV30
D gene: TRBD1
J gene: TRBJ2-7
CDR3 protein: CAWRVQGAPFYEQYF
CDR3 DNA: TGTGCCTGGAGGGTTCAGGGGGCACCCTTTTACGAGCAGTACTTC

clone size: NA
V gene: TRBV6-5
D gene: NA
J gene: TRBJ1-1
CDR3 protein: CASSYGGGGRTEAFF
CDR3 DNA: TGTGCCAGCAGTTACGGAGGGGGGGGTCGGACTGAAGCTTTCTTT

clone size: NA
V gene: TRBV15
D gene: NA
J gene: TRBJ2-7
CDR3 protein: CATSHTSGTEQYF
CDR3 DNA: TGTGCCACCAGCCATACCTCTGGGACCGAGCAGTACTTC

clone size: NA
V gene: TRBV27
D gene: NA
J gene: TRBJ2-1
CDR3 protein: CASSLEAGREQFF
CDR3 DNA: TGTGCCAGCAGTTTAGAGGCGGGGCGGGAGCAGTTCTTC

clone size: once
V gene: TRBV3-1
D gene: NA
J gene: TRBJ2-7
CDR3 protein: CASSPKIGTSEQYF
CDR3 DNA: TGTGCCAGCAGCCCGAAAATCGGGACGAGCGAGCAGTACTTC

clone size: NA
V gene: TRBV9
D gene: NA
J gene: TRBJ2-1
CDR3 protein: CATSPRVVGNEQFF
CDR3 DNA: TGTGCCACAAGCCCCAGGGTCGTTGGCAATGAGCAGTTCTTC

clone size: once
V gene: TRBV15
D gene: NA
J gene: TRBJ1-1
CDR3 protein: CATSRDVRPNTEAFF
CDR3 DNA: TGTGCCACCAGCAGAGACGTACGGCCGAACACTGAAGCTTTCTTT

clone size: NA
V gene: TRBV29-1
D gene: TRBD1
J gene: TRBJ1-1
CDR3 protein: CSVATGGHTEAFF
CDR3 DNA: TGCAGCGTTGCGACAGGGGGTCACACTGAAGCTTTCTTT

clone size: once
V gene: TRBV27
D gene: NA
J gene: TRBJ2-2
CDR3 protein: CASSADFPGELFF
CDR3 DNA: TGTGCCAGCAGTGCGGATTTTCCCGGGGAGCTGTTTTTT

clone size: NA
V gene: TRBV5-1
D gene: NA
J gene: TRBJ2-1
CDR3 protein: CASSPDGRGPEQFF
CDR3 DNA: TGCGCCAGCAGCCCGGACGGTCGGGGACCAGAGCAGTTCTTC

clone size: NA
V gene: TRBV30
D gene: NA
J gene: TRBJ2-7
CDR3 protein: CAWSVLGYEQYF
CDR3 DNA: TGTGCCTGGAGTGTTCTTGGATACGAGCAGTACTTC

clone size: NA
V gene: TRBV24-1
D gene: TRBD2
J gene: TRBJ2-1
CDR3 protein: CATSDGTSSDEQFF
CDR3 DNA: TGTGCCACCAGTGACGGGACTAGTTCGGACGAGCAGTTCTTC

clone size: NA
V gene: TRBV6-1
D gene: NA
J gene: TRBJ1-5
CDR3 protein: CASSEQVNQPQHF
CDR3 DNA: TGTGCCAGCAGTGAACAGGTCAATCAGCCCCAGCATTTT

clone size: NA
V gene: TRBV7-2
D gene: TRBD2
J gene: TRBJ2-5
CDR3 protein: CASSLTGPSGRETQYF
CDR3 DNA: TGTGCCAGCAGCTTAACCGGGCCTAGCGGGAGAGAGACCCAGTACTTC

clone size: NA
V gene: TRBV20-1
D gene: NA
J gene: TRBJ1-2
CDR3 protein: CSAMANLLFGYTF
CDR3 DNA: TGCAGTGCTATGGCCAACCTCCTATTTGGCTACACCTTC

clone size: NA
V gene: TRBV5-1
D gene: NA
J gene: TRBJ2-7
CDR3 protein: CASSLVPSRTYEQYF
CDR3 DNA: TGCGCCAGCAGCTTGGTCCCCAGCAGAACCTACGAGCAGTACTTC

clone size: NA
V gene: TRBV9
D gene: NA
J gene: TRBJ1-1
CDR3 protein: CASSAGHLNTEAFF
CDR3 DNA: TGTGCCAGCAGCGCAGGACACCTGAACACTGAAGCTTTCTTT

clone size: NA
V gene: TRBV30
D gene: TRBD1
J gene: TRBJ2-5
CDR3 protein: CAWRPPGGRETQYF
CDR3 DNA: TGTGCCTGGAGGCCCCCAGGGGGCCGGGAGACCCAGTACTTC

clone size: NA
V gene: TRBV5-6
D gene: TRBD1
J gene: TRBJ1-2
CDR3 protein: CASRDRDRRGYTF
CDR3 DNA: TGTGCCAGCAGGGACCGGGACAGGAGAGGCTACACCTTC

clone size: NA
V gene: TRBV12-3/TRBV12-4
D gene: TRBD2
J gene: TRBJ2-1
CDR3 protein: CASSRTGTSGSDEQFF
CDR3 DNA: TGTGCCAGCAGTCGAACCGGGACTAGCGGGAGCGATGAGCAGTTCTTC

clone size: NA
V gene: TRBV7-9
D gene: NA
J gene: TRBJ1-3
CDR3 protein: CASSLGLRFGNTIYF
CDR3 DNA: TGTGCCAGCAGCTTAGGTTTGAGGTTTGGAAACACCATATATTTT

clone size: NA
V gene: TRBV9
D gene: NA
J gene: TRBJ2-3
CDR3 protein: CASSVGSTDTQYF
CDR3 DNA: TGTGCCAGCAGCGTAGGGAGCACAGATACGCAGTATTTT

clone size: NA
V gene: TRBV29-1
D gene: NA
J gene: TRBJ1-1
CDR3 protein: CSVAGQRTEAFF
CDR3 DNA: TGCAGCGTGGCAGGACAGAGAACTGAAGCTTTCTTT

clone size: NA
V gene: TRBV5-1
D gene: NA
J gene: TRBJ1-5
CDR3 protein: CASSLEGAQPQHF
CDR3 DNA: TGCGCCAGCAGCTTGGAGGGAGCTCAGCCCCAGCATTTT

clone size: NA
V gene: TRBV24-1
D gene: NA
J gene: TRBJ2-3
CDR3 protein: CATSGTRDTQYF
CDR3 DNA: TGTGCCACCAGTGGTACCCGGGATACGCAGTATTTT

clone size: NA
V gene: TRBV12-3/TRBV12-4
D gene: TRBD1
J gene: TRBJ1-1
CDR3 protein: CASSLTGEFAEAFF
CDR3 DNA: TGTGCCAGCAGTTTGACAGGGGAGTTCGCTGAAGCTTTCTTT

clone size: NA
V gene: TRBV7-2
D gene: NA
J gene: TRBJ2-1
CDR3 protein: CASSLRRNNEQFF
CDR3 DNA: TGTGCCAGCAGCTTGCGCCGGAACAATGAGCAGTTCTTC

clone size: NA
V gene: TRBV9
D gene: NA
J gene: TRBJ1-1
CDR3 protein: CASSVEPGNTEAFF
CDR3 DNA: TGTGCCAGCAGCGTAGAGCCGGGGAACACTGAAGCTTTCTTT

clone size: NA
V gene: TRBV30
D gene: TRBD2
J gene: TRBJ2-7
CDR3 protein: CAWSPGVSGRYEQYF
CDR3 DNA: TGTGCCTGGAGCCCCGGCGTTAGCGGGAGATACGAGCAGTACTTC

clone size: NA
V gene: TRBV27
D gene: TRBD1
J gene: TRBJ1-2
CDR3 protein: CASSWGQGPYGYTF
CDR3 DNA: TGTGCCAGCAGTTGGGGACAGGGACCCTATGGCTACACCTTC

clone size: once
V gene: TRBV7-9
D gene: TRBD1
J gene: TRBJ2-1
CDR3 protein: CASSSRDRKTNEQFF
CDR3 DNA: TGTGCCAGCAGCTCCCGGGACAGGAAAACCAATGAGCAGTTCTTC

clone size: NA
V gene: TRBV20-1
D gene: NA
J gene: TRBJ2-7
CDR3 protein: CSARYHTGGGEQYF
CDR3 DNA: TGCAGTGCTAGATACCATACCGGGGGTGGCGAGCAGTACTTC

clone size: NA
V gene: TRBV3-1
D gene: NA
J gene: TRBJ2-1
CDR3 protein: CASSQGDRRYNEQFF
CDR3 DNA: TGTGCCAGCAGCCAAGGAGACAGGCGGTACAATGAGCAGTTCTTC

clone size: NA
V gene: TRBV30
D gene: NA
J gene: TRBJ2-7
CDR3 protein: CAWSRGPGGYEQYF
CDR3 DNA: TGTGCCTGGAGCCGGGGCCCCGGCGGGTACGAGCAGTACTTC

clone size: NA
V gene: TRBV27
D gene: NA
J gene: TRBJ1-5
CDR3 protein: CASSTLEGGHQPQHF
CDR3 DNA: TGTGCCAGCAGTACGCTAGAGGGGGGCCATCAGCCCCAGCATTTT

clone size: once
V gene: TRBV5-1
D gene: NA
J gene: TRBJ1-1
CDR3 protein: CASSQIGVTEAFF
CDR3 DNA: TGCGCCAGCTCCCAAATCGGGGTCACTGAAGCTTTCTTT

clone size: NA
V gene: TRBV11-2
D gene: TRBD2
J gene: TRBJ2-1
CDR3 protein: CASSPLRASGSRGEQFF
CDR3 DNA: TGTGCCAGCAGCCCCCTTAGGGCTAGCGGGAGTCGGGGTGAGCAGTTCTTC

clone size: once
V gene: TRBV12-3/TRBV12-4
D gene: NA
J gene: TRBJ1-2
CDR3 protein: CASTNRTFAATF
CDR3 DNA: TGTGCCAGCACCAACAGGACATTTGCCGCCACCTTC

clone size: NA
V gene: TRBV4-3
D gene: NA
J gene: TRBJ2-5
CDR3 protein: CASSPVQDGERETQYF
CDR3 DNA: TGCGCCAGCAGCCCGGTGCAGGACGGGGAGCGAGAGACCCAGTACTTC

clone size: NA
V gene: TRBV18
D gene: NA
J gene: TRBJ2-5
CDR3 protein: CASSLQRETQYF
CDR3 DNA: TGTGCCAGCTCACTACAGAGAGAGACCCAGTACTTC

clone size: NA
V gene: TRBV2
D gene: NA
J gene: TRBJ1-5
CDR3 protein: CASSANRVNQPQHF
CDR3 DNA: TGTGCCAGCAGTGCCAACAGGGTTAATCAGCCCCAGCATTTT

clone size: NA
V gene: TRBV20-1
D gene: TRBD1
J gene: TRBJ2-5
CDR3 protein: CSASGTARGTQYF
CDR3 DNA: TGCAGTGCTAGCGGGACAGCGAGAGGGACCCAGTACTTC

clone size: NA
V gene: TRBV15
D gene: NA
J gene: TRBJ1-1
CDR3 protein: CATSRGRGSPEAFF
CDR3 DNA: TGTGCCACCAGCAGAGGTAGGGGGTCTCCTGAAGCTTTCTTT

clone size: NA
V gene: TRBV29-1
D gene: TRBD2
J gene: TRBJ2-5
CDR3 protein: CSVEASGTWETQYF
CDR3 DNA: TGCAGCGTTGAGGCTAGCGGAACTTGGGAGACCCAGTACTTC

clone size: NA
V gene: TRBV7-6
D gene: TRBD1
J gene: TRBJ2-7
CDR3 protein: CASSRSGTGDEQYF
CDR3 DNA: TGTGCCAGCAGCCGCTCCGGGACAGGGGACGAGCAGTACTTC

clone size: NA
V gene: TRBV4-3
D gene: TRBD1
J gene: TRBJ2-6
CDR3 protein: CASSQLDRGAAGANVLTF
CDR3 DNA: TGCGCCAGCAGCCAACTGGACAGGGGCGCGGCTGGGGCCAACGTCCTGACTTTC

clone size: NA
V gene: TRBV5-4
D gene: NA
J gene: TRBJ2-5
CDR3 protein: CASSLAVGSETQYF
CDR3 DNA: TGTGCCAGCAGCTTGGCCGTAGGTAGCGAGACCCAGTACTTC

clone size: NA
V gene: TRBV20-1
D gene: TRBD1
J gene: TRBJ1-5
CDR3 protein: CSARQGMDNQPQHF
CDR3 DNA: TGCAGTGCCAGACAGGGAATGGACAATCAGCCCCAGCATTTT

clone size: NA
V gene: TRBV30
D gene: NA
J gene: TRBJ1-2
CDR3 protein: CAWTVAQSIPNTF
CDR3 DNA: TGTGCCTGGACCGTAGCCCAGTCCATCCCCAACACCTTC

clone size: NA
V gene: TRBV3-1
D gene: TRBD2
J gene: TRBJ2-1
CDR3 protein: CASSPSGRGNEQFF
CDR3 DNA: TGTGCCAGCAGCCCTAGCGGGAGGGGGAATGAGCAGTTCTTC

clone size: NA
V gene: TRBV25-1
D gene: TRBD1
J gene: TRBJ2-2
CDR3 protein: CASTSDRANPGELFF
CDR3 DNA: TGTGCCAGCACTTCGGACAGGGCAAATCCCGGGGAGCTGTTTTTT

clone size: NA
V gene: TRBV20-1
D gene: NA
J gene: TRBJ2-5
CDR3 protein: CSARREETQYF
CDR3 DNA: TGCAGTGCTAGAAGGGAAGAGACCCAGTACTTC